The next 2 T cell receptor beta chains were all read from a single sample in a study of cytomegalovirus exposure and HLA in healthy donors. With 60 Vbeta and 13 Jbeta primers, the PCR was carried out. TCRdb's table, derived via immunoSEQ multiplex PCR, lists solely in-frame clones and lacks some. The table has approximately 110,000 clones, roughly 85% seen once; the top ten hold around 3.1%. Sequences were obtained from PBMCs. The source is a woman between 40 and 50 years old in good health and CMV-seronegative.

This clone showed up just a few times. The chain combines TRBV5-8 with TRBJ2-7; 8 bases are shared with TRBD1. The V gene end was trimmed by 4 bases and the J gene end by 2 bases; junction bases not matched to a gene: 8. The CDR3 runs to 15 residues. Germline V gene sequence: CDR1 SGHTS, CDR2 YDEGEE. Here the CDR3 DNA reads TGTGCCAGCAGCGACACCGGGACAGGTCCCTACGAGCAGTACTTC. Translating gives CASSDTGTGPYEQYF.

This clone was detected only once. This chain links TRBV4-2 with TRBJ1-4; no clear D. The CDR3 contains 18 residues. Germline V lookup: CDR1 LGHNA, CDR2 YNFKEQ. The ends were cut back, 1 base at V and 2 bases at J, with 17 bases in the middle. The CDR3 coding sequence is TGTGCCAGCAGCCAAGTCTTCAGAACAAGGGAGACTAATGAAAAACTGTTTTTT. This encodes CASSQVFRTRETNEKLFF.